Listed below are T cell receptor beta chains from one sample, sequenced in a study of PD-1 blockade in classical Hodgkin lymphoma. Clones were sequenced by immunoSEQ multiplex PCR, and TCRdb holds only the in-frame ones, with some missing. The profile shows approximately 44,000 clones, about 71% of them singletons. Sequenced here: peripheral blood mononuclear cells (PBMCs), sampled at baseline. These receptors all stem from a human donor with classical Hodgkin lymphoma. CDR3s leave out the opening cysteine and the closing phenylalanine or tryptophan.

j_call v_call cdr3_length cdr3_aa
TRBJ2-1 TRBV27 12 ASSAGQVTNEQF
TRBJ1-3 TRBV4-1 13 ASSQDLGRGNTIY
TRBJ2-3 TRBV30 11 AWDSGSADTQY
TRBJ2-1 TRBV6-8 17 ASDSFLASGRTGFNEQF
TRBJ1-2 TRBV29-1 12 SVEEVAGVLRYT
TRBJ2-6 TRBV7-9 13 ASSLAVAGANVLT
TRBJ2-1 TRBV7-9 11 ASSLETSAPQF
TRBJ2-7 TRBV28 13 ASSFNGVETYEQY
TRBJ2-7 TRBV6-5 14 ASSYSIPGRPYEQY
TRBJ2-5 TRBV9 13 ASSVVAGPQETQY
TRBJ1-2 TRBV7-9 11 ASSHTDNYGYT
TRBJ1-2 TRBV9 13 ASSVGSAANYGYT
TRBJ2-7 TRBV29-1 11 SALSGSSYEQY
TRBJ1-1 TRBV7-9 13 ASSLGRQRNTEAF
TRBJ2-6 TRBV7-6 16 ASSPERTGFTGANVLT
TRBJ1-2 TRBV5-6 16 ASSRPTPPRTAHYGYT
TRBJ2-4 TRBV4-1 16 ASSQVLGTGVAKNIQY
TRBJ2-3 TRBV28 11 ASRDRATDTQY
TRBJ1-5 TRBV4-3 13 ASSQDRGRDQPQH
TRBJ2-1 TRBV4-3 13 ASSQEPSSYNEQF
TRBJ2-1 TRBV29-1 8 SVTRNEQF
TRBJ2-1 TRBV7-9 13 ASSMEGRGYNEQF
TRBJ1-1 TRBV29-1 9 SYREGTEAF
TRBJ1-5 TRBV27 13 ASSLLSGFNQPQH
TRBJ2-1 TRBV7-6 12 ASSLVGESDEQF
TRBJ2-5 TRBV14 11 ASRDYLKETQY
TRBJ2-1 TRBV5-1 13 ASSSTGTSANEQF
TRBJ2-7 TRBV9 13 ASSPTGGSSYEQY
TRBJ1-1 TRBV7-3 12 ASSLKTPGTKRF
TRBJ2-1 TRBV9 15 ASSVVGGGAASYEQF
TRBJ2-6 TRBV11-1 14 ASRSEGVPGANVLT
TRBJ1-2 TRBV14 12 ASSQVRGLAGYT
TRBJ2-7 TRBV6-5 13 ASSYRTGGGNEQY